The 18 T cell receptor beta chains below come from one sample, sequenced in a study of T cell repertoires in cytomegalovirus infection. Which antigens these TCRs recognize remains unknown. TCRdb re-called the reads with MiXCR, one entry per CDR3 protein. The sample shows 680,000 or so distinct CDR3 sequences, around 32% of them seen only once. This specimen was cultured PBMCs, taken from culture after CMV antigen stimulation. All receptors come from a human donor in good health (CMV status not recorded). Some clones in this sample may be carry-over from other donors' samples.

The V and J genes are TRBV12-3 or TRBV12-4 and TRBJ2-5, with TRBD1 identical over 7 bases. V lost 4 bases, J lost 4 bases, and 6 bases stayed unmatched. The CDR3 has 14 residues. The CDR3 is CASSSGAGGETQYF. The CDR3 nucleotides are TGTGCCAGCAGTTCTGGAGCAGGGGGAGAGACCCAGTACTTC.

This clonotype was picked up many times. The CDR3 bases are TGTGCCAGCGGAATTGCCTTCCTCCAGGGGAGGGCGAACACCGGGGAGCTGTTTTTT. Its protein is CASGIAFLQGRANTGELFF. The chain links TRBV7-2 to TRBJ2-2; tentative D call: TRBD2 (7 bases). The CDR3 is 19 residues long. V lost 8 bases, J lost 0 bases, and 25 bases lay in between. From germline, CDR1 is SGHTA and CDR2 FQGNSA. The full variable domain, its missing parts supplied by reference TRBV7-2 and TRBJ2-2, is GAGVSQSPSNKVTEKGKDVELRCDPISGHTALYWYRQSLGQGLEFLIYFQGNSAPDKSGLPSDRFSAERTGGSVSTLTIQRTQQEDSAVYLCASGIAFLQGRANTGELFFGEGSRLTVL.

This clonotype showed up just a few times. The chain combines TRBV20-1 with TRBJ2-7; 8 bases map to TRBD1. Per the germline V gene, CDR1 is DFQATT and CDR2 is SNEGSKA (reference sequence). This CDR3 comprises 13 residues. V lost 6 bases, J lost 2 bases, and 6 bases stayed unmatched. The CDR3 DNA follows: TGCAGTGCGCCCGACAGGGGTACCTACGAGCAGTACTTC. Translating it yields CSAPDRGTYEQYF.

The rearrangement uses TRBV4-3 and TRBJ1-1, with 8 bases matching TRBD1. Germline loops: CDR1 LGHNA, CDR2 YSLEER. This CDR3 comprises 16 residues. Trimming at V came to 7 bases and at J to 7 bases, leaving 17 bases not matched to a gene. The CDR3, as DNA: TGCGCCAGCAACCTCCCGCCGCCTCAGGGGACAGGTGAAGCTTTCTTT. Amino acid sequence: CASNLPPPQGTGEAFF.

This clonotype was observed a handful of times. This chain connects TRBV6-6 to TRBJ2-4, with D perhaps matching TRBD1 or TRBD2 (6 bases each). The germline V gene has CDR1 MNHNY and CDR2 SVGAGI (reference sequence). Trimming shortened V by 5 bases and J by 6 bases, and 11 bases separated the two germline ends. The CDR3 is made up of 13 amino acids. CDR3 region: CASSGGLGNIQYF. CDR3 coding DNA: TGTGCCAGCAGTGGGGGGCTCGGAAACATTCAGTACTTC.

This clonotype was counted a few times. This chain joins TRBV20-1 and TRBJ2-1; D is ambiguous. The germline CDR1 and CDR2 sequences are DFQATT and SNEGSKA (reference sequence). V lost 3 bases and J 4 bases, leaving 19 bases between the germline ends. The CDR3 is 16 residues long. DNA for the CDR3: TGCAGTGCTAGGGCCGGCACGTTGTTCTTTTACAATGAGCAGTTCTTC. Its protein product is CSARAGTLFFYNEQFF.

The CDR3 coding sequence is TGCAGTGCTACTGGGAACAGGGGGTCCTACAATGAGCAGTTCTTC. This sequence encodes CSATGNRGSYNEQFF. V and J are TRBV20-1 and TRBJ2-1; 8 positions agree with TRBD1. This CDR3 contains 15 residues. After removal of 4 bases from V and 1 base from J, the junction contained 6 bases not matched to a gene. Germline values: CDR1 DFQATT, CDR2 SNEGSKA (reference sequence).

This clonotype showed up just a few times. Here the CDR3 reads CASSYRGTEETQYF. Here the CDR3 DNA reads TGTGCCAGCAGCTACCGGGGGACAGAAGAGACCCAGTACTTC. The rearrangement joins TRBV7-2 to TRBJ2-5, with D perhaps TRBD1 (7 bases). Germline V gives CDR1 SGHTA, CDR2 FQGNSA. The CDR3 spans 14 residues. V lost 4 bases, J lost 3 bases, and 12 bases lay in between.

This chain joins TRBV4-1 and TRBJ2-3; D unresolved. CDR1 is MGHRA, CDR2 YSYEKL, per germline. Trimming removed 0 bases at V and 3 bases at J, with 7 bases between. This CDR3 is 14 amino acids long. The CDR3 protein is CASSQEVHTDTQYF. CDR3 nucleotide sequence: TGCGCCAGCAGCCAAGAGGTCCATACAGATACGCAGTATTTT.

This clonotype was counted only a few times. The chain recombines TRBV11-2 with TRBJ2-3; 7 nucleotides line up with TRBD2. The germline V gene encodes CDR1 SGHAT and CDR2 FQNNGV. Germline trimming cut 0 bases from V and 0 bases from J; bases unmatched to any gene: 9. This CDR3 is 18 amino acids long. CDR3 nucleotides: TGTGCCAGCAGCTTAGATCGGTGGGGAGGGTCTAGCACAGATACGCAGTATTTT. It encodes CASSLDRWGGSSTDTQYF.

This clonotype appeared many times. J is TRBJ2-1 and V is TRBV7-2; D may be TRBD2 (5 bases). Trimming removed 5 bases at V and 8 bases at J, with 16 bases between. The CDR3 is 14 amino acids. CDR1 is SGHTA and CDR2 is FQGNSA in the germline V gene. In DNA form, the CDR3 reads TGTGCCAGCAGCCCAGGCACTAGAGCGCATGAGCAGTTCTTC. Translated, it gives CASSPGTRAHEQFF.

V is TRBV5-4 and J is TRBJ2-5; 8 bases line up with TRBD1. Germline lookup yields CDR1 SGHNT and CDR2 YYREEE (reference sequence). V shed 4 bases and J 7 bases; nucleotides not matched to a gene: 12. The CDR3 has 15 amino acids. CDR3 DNA: TGTGCCAGCAGCCGAACGACAGGGGTGTACGGGACCCAGTACTTC. Amino acid sequence: CASSRTTGVYGTQYF.

This clonotype was found a few times. J is TRBJ2-7 and V is TRBV7-9, with TRBD1 matching 8 bases. Losses at the gene ends were 6 bases for V and 4 bases for J; bases not matched to a gene: 11. CDR1 and CDR2 from the germline V gene are SEHNR and FQNEAQ (reference sequence). The CDR3 spans 15 residues. CDR3 DNA sequence: TGTGCCAGCAGACCAGCAGGGGGCTCCCTTTACGAGCAGTACTTC. Translation gives CASRPAGGSLYEQYF.

The chain carries TRBV19 and TRBJ1-1; D uncertain. Per germline, CDR1 LNHDA and CDR2 SQIVND (reference sequence). Trimming shortened V by 5 bases and J by 3 bases, and 13 bases separated the two germline ends. The CDR3 totals 14 residues. CDR3 protein: CASSGWVPDTEAFF. The CDR3 DNA is TGTGCCAGTAGTGGCTGGGTCCCGGACACTGAAGCTTTCTTT.

In its sample, this clonotype was seen many times. The chain combines TRBV7-6 with TRBJ2-2; D gene ambiguous. CDR1 and CDR2 (germline): SGHVS, FNYEAQ. The CDR3 spans 17 residues. Trimming cost V 0 bases and J 4 bases, with 15 bases left between them. The CDR3, as DNA: TGTGCCAGCAGCTTAGCGGTAGGCGGCCCGCTCACCGGGGAGCTGTTTTTT. This gives the protein CASSLAVGGPLTGELFF.

This clonotype was observed a few times. This sequence joins TRBV2 and TRBJ2-1; 9 bases are shared with TRBD2. V lost 3 bases, J lost 7 bases, and 4 bases stayed unmatched. Germline CDR1 reads SNHLY; CDR2 reads FYNNEI. The CDR3 is 14 amino acids. For the CDR3, the DNA is TGTGCCAGCAGTGATCGGCGGGGGGGGAATGAGCAGTTCTTC. Residues: CASSDRRGGNEQFF.

The J gene is TRBJ1-6, the V gene TRBV7-6, with 7 bases fitting TRBD1. The CDR3 totals 17 residues. Trimming took 0 bases from V and 6 from J; bases not matched to a gene: 8. The germline gives CDR1 SGHVS, CDR2 FNYEAQ. CDR3 in DNA: TGTGCCAGCAGCTTAGCACCCTGGGACAGACCTAATTCACCCCTCCACTTT. Translating it yields CASSLAPWDRPNSPLHF. Combining the CDR3 with reference TRBV7-6 and TRBJ1-6 gives the whole variable domain GAGVSQSPRYKVTKRGQDVALRCDPISGHVSLYWYRQALGQGPEFLTYFNYEAQQDKSGLPNDRFSAERPEGSISTLTIQRTEQRDSAMYRCASSLAPWDRPNSPLHFGNGTRLTVT.

This chain connects TRBV5-6 to TRBJ2-3; D unresolved. This CDR3 contains 13 residues. Germline lookup yields CDR1 SGHDT and CDR2 YYEEEE. The ends were cut back, 0 bases at V and 3 bases at J, with 5 bases in the middle. The CDR3 loop reads CASSLDTTDTQYF. CDR3 bases: TGTGCCAGCAGCTTGGACACAACAGATACGCAGTATTTT.